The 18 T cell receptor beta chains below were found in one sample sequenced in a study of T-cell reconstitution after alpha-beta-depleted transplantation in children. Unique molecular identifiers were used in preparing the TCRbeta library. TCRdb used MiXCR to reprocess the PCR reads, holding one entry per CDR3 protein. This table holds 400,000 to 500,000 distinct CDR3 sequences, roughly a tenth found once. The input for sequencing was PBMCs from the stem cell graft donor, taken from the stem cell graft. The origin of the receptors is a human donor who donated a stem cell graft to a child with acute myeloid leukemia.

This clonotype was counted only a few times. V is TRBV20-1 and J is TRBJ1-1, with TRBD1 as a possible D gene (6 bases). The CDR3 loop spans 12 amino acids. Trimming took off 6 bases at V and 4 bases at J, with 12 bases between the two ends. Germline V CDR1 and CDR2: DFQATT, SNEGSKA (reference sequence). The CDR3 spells CSASSQGTEAFF. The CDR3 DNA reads TGCAGTGCGTCCTCACAGGGCACTGAAGCTTTCTTT.

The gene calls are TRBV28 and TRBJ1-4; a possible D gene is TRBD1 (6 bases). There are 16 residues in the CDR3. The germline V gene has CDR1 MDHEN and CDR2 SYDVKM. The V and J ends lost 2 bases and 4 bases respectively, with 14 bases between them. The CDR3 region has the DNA TGTGCCAGCAGTTTACCCGGGAGGGGGAATAATGAAAAACTGTTTTTT. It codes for CASSLPGRGNNEKLFF.

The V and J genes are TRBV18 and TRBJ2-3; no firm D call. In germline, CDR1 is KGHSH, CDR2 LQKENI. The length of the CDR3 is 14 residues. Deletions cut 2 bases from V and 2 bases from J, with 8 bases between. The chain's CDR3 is CASSPKVFTDTQYF. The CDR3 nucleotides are TGTGCCAGCTCACCAAAGGTCTTCACAGATACGCAGTATTTT. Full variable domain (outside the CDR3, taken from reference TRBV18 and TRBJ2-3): NAGVMQNPRHLVRRRGQEARLRCSPMKGHSHVYWYRQLPEEGLKFMVYLQKENIIDESGMPKERFSAEFPKEGPSILRIQQVVRGDSAAYFCASSPKVFTDTQYFGPGTRLTVL.

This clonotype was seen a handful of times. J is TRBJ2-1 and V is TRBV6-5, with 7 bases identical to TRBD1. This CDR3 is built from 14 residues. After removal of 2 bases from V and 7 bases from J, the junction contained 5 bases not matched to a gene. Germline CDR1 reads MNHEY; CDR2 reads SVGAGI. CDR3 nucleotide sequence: TGTGCCAGCAGTTACGAGGGACAGAAAAATGAGCAGTTCTTC. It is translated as CASSYEGQKNEQFF.

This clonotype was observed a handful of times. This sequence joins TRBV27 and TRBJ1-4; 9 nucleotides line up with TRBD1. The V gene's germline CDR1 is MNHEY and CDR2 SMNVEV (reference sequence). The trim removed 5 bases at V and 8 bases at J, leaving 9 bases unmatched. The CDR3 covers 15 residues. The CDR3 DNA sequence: TGTGCCAGCAGTCCCTACAGGGGGCTGTCGGAAAAACTGTTTTTT. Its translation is CASSPYRGLSEKLFF.

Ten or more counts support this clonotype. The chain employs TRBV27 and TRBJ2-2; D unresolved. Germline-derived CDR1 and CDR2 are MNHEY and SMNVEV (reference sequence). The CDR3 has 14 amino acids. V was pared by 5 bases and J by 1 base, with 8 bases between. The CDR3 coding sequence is TGTGCCAGCAGTCCAACACAGAACACCGGGGAGCTGTTTTTT. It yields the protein CASSPTQNTGELFF.

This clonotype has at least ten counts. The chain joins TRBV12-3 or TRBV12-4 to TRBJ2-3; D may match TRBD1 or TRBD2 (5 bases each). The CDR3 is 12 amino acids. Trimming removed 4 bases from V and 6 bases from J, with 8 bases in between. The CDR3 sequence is CASSSGSDTQYF. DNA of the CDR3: TGTGCCAGCAGTTCAGGGAGCGATACGCAGTATTTT.

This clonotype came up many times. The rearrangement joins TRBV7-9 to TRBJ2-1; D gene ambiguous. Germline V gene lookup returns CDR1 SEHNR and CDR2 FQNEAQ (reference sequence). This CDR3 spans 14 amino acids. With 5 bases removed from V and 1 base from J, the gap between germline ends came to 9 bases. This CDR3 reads CASSLPGSYNEQFF. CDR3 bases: TGTGCCAGCAGCCTGCCGGGTTCCTACAATGAGCAGTTCTTC. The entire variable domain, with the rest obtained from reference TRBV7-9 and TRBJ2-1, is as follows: DTGVSQNPRHKITKRGQNVTFRCDPISEHNRLYWYRQTLGQGPEFLTYFQNEAQLEKSRLLSDRFSAERPKGSFSTLEIQRTEQGDSAMYLCASSLPGSYNEQFFGPGTRLTVL.

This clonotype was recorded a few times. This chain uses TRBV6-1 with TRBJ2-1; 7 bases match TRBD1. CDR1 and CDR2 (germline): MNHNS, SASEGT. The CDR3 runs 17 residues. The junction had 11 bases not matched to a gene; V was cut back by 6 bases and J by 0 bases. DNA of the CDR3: TGTGCCAGCAGCCTTAAGCAGACAGGGCGCTCCTACAATGAGCAGTTCTTC. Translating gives CASSLKQTGRSYNEQFF.

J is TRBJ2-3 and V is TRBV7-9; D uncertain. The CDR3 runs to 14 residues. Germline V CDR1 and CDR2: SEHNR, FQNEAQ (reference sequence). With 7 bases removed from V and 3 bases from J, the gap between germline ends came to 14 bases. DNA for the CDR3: TGTGCCAGCATCCGAACCCCCTTGACAGATACGCAGTATTTT. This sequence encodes CASIRTPLTDTQYF.

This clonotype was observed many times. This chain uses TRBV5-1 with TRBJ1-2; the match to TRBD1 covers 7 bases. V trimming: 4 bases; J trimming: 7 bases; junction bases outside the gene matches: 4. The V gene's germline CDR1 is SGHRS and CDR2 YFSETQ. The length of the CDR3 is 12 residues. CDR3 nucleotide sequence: TGCGCCAGCAGCGAACAGGGGTTTGGCTACACCTTC. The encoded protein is CASSEQGFGYTF. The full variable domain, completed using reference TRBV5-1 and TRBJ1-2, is KAGVTQTPRYLIKTRGQQVTLSCSPISGHRSVSWYQQTPGQGLQFLFEYFSETQRNKGNFPGRFSGRQFSNSRSEMNVSTLELGDSALYLCASSEQGFGYTFGSGTRLTVV.

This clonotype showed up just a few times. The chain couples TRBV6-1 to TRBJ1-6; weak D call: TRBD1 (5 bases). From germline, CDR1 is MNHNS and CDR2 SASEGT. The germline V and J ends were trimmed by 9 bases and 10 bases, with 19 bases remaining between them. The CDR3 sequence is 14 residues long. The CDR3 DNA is TGTGCCAGTAGGTCCCCGGGGCAGGGCTCACCCCTCCACTTT. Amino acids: CASRSPGQGSPLHF.

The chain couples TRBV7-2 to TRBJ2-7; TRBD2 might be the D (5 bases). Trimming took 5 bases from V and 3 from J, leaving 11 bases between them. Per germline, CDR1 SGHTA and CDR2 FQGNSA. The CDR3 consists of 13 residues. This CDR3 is CASSPGVGYEQYF. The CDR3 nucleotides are TGTGCCAGCAGCCCCGGGGTGGGCTACGAGCAGTACTTC.

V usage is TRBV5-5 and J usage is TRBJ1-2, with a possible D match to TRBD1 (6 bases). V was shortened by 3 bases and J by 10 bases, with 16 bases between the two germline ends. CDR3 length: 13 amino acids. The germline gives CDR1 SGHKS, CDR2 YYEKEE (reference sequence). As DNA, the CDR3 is TGTGCCAGCAGCTCCCCCCCCTGGACAGCCTACACCTTC. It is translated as CASSSPPWTAYTF.

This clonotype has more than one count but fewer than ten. The CDR3 loop is CASSPGRGMGDYGYTF. CDR3 bases: TGCGCCAGCAGCCCTGGGAGGGGTATGGGGGACTATGGCTACACCTTC. The rearrangement joins TRBV4-1 to TRBJ1-2; D may be TRBD1 (5 bases). The germline V gene has CDR1 MGHRA and CDR2 YSYEKL. This CDR3 has 16 residues. Trimming cost V 4 bases and J 3 bases, with 18 bases left between them.

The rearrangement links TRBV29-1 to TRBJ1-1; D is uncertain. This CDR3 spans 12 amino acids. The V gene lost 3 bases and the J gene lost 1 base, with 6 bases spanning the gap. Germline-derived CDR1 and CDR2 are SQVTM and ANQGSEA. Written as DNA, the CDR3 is TGCAGCGTTGATGGGTGGAACACTGAAGCTTTCTTT. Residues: CSVDGWNTEAFF.

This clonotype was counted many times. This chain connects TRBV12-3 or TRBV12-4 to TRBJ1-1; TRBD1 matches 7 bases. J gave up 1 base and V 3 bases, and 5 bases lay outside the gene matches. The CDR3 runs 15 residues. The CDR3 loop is CASSFGQGGNTEAFF. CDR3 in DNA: TGTGCCAGCAGTTTTGGGCAGGGGGGGAACACTGAAGCTTTCTTT.

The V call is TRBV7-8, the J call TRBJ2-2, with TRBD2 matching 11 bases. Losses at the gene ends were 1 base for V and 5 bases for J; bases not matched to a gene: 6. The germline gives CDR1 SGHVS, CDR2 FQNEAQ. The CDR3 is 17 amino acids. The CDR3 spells CASSLVTSGGPTGELFF. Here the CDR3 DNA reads TGTGCCAGCAGCTTAGTCACTAGCGGGGGACCTACCGGGGAGCTGTTTTTT.